The 9 T cell receptor beta chains listed next were all sequenced from one sample in a study of identical twins listed by TCRdb under 2016. To prepare the library, 5' RACE was applied. This sample was sequenced with an Illumina HiSeq 2000. The public reads were reanalyzed by TCRdb: fastp trimming at Q25, MiXCR alignment, in-frame beta chains only. Every entry covers one CDR3 protein and lists the most common genes and DNA from its rows. The sample table holds some 500,000 distinct CDR3 sequences, of which around an eighth were seen once. Approximately 1% of the sample goes to the ten largest clones. These data are also associated with another study on yellow fever vaccine responses in identical twins.

Input material: CD4+ T cells sorted from blood. The receptors originated from a woman under 30 in good health.

This clonotype came up a few times. V and J are TRBV7-2 and TRBJ2-2; D not resolved. From germline, CDR1 is SGHTA and CDR2 FQGNSA. This CDR3 has 14 amino acids. V lost 4 bases to trimming and J lost 5 bases, with 11 bases between them. Written as DNA, the CDR3 is TGTGCCAGCAGCTCCATTTTCGGGACCGGGGAGCTGTTTTTT. Encoded protein: CASSSIFGTGELFF.

The rearrangement joins TRBV9 to TRBJ2-1; possible D gene TRBD2, 5 bases. Per germline, CDR1 SGDLS and CDR2 YYNGEE. The CDR3 sequence is 14 residues long. Trimming pared 4 bases from V and 12 bases from J, leaving 20 bases between. The CDR3 spells CASSPGLSGYGQFF. CDR3 DNA: TGTGCCAGCAGCCCAGGACTTTCGGGATATGGGCAGTTCTTC.

This rearrangement joins TRBV18 to TRBJ2-5; 11 bases match TRBD1. Losses at the gene ends were 2 bases for V and 9 bases for J; bases not matched to a gene: 5. From germline, CDR1 is KGHSH and CDR2 LQKENI. CDR3 length: 14 amino acids. The CDR3 loop is CASSPSTGQGAQYF. The CDR3 bases are TGTGCCAGCTCACCATCTACGGGACAGGGGGCCCAGTACTTC.

CDR3 residues: CSARRAGGPGTQYF. CDR3 DNA sequence: TGCAGTGCGCGAAGAGCGGGAGGGCCAGGCACGCAGTATTTT. The V call is TRBV20-1, the J call TRBJ2-3; 10 bases agree with TRBD2. CDR1 is DFQATT and CDR2 is SNEGSKA in the germline V gene (reference sequence). V shed 6 bases and J 9 bases; nucleotides not matched to a gene: 12. The CDR3 length is 14 residues.

This clonotype was picked up many times. The DNA of the CDR3 is TGTGCCAGCAGTGAAGTCCAGGGTGCCTACACCTTC. Amino acids: CASSEVQGAYTF. This sequence joins TRBV6-1 and TRBJ1-2, with D possibly TRBD1 on 5 matching bases. CDR1 and CDR2 from the germline V gene are MNHNS and SASEGT. V was shortened by 1 base and J by 10 bases, with 10 bases between the two germline ends. The CDR3 is 12 residues long.

The genes are TRBV7-9 and TRBJ1-6, with D perhaps matching TRBD1 (6 bases). This CDR3 contains 14 residues. Germline CDR1 is SEHNR and CDR2 is FQNEAQ (reference sequence). The ends were cut back, 5 bases at V and 10 bases at J, with 15 bases in the middle. The CDR3: CASSGSIQGSPLHF. The CDR3 DNA is TGTGCCAGCAGCGGCTCCATTCAGGGGTCACCCCTCCACTTT.

This clonotype has at least ten counts. V and J are TRBV28 and TRBJ1-6, with D hard to call. V was cut by 8 bases and J by 7 bases, with 18 bases left in between. Germline values: CDR1 MDHEN, CDR2 SYDVKM. The CDR3 length is 15 residues. Written as DNA, the CDR3 is TGTGCCAGCGTCGCACAGCCCGCGAACAATTCACCCCTCCACTTT. Translation gives CASVAQPANNSPLHF.

This clonotype was counted a few times. V and J are TRBV28 and TRBJ2-1; 8 nucleotides match TRBD2. The germline gives CDR1 MDHEN, CDR2 SYDVKM. V was clipped by 8 bases and J by 4 bases; unmatched bases: 13. The length of the CDR3 is 16 residues. In DNA, the CDR3 is TGTGCCAGCGGCGCATCCGGGGGGGCAAAATACAATGAGCAGTTCTTC. Translating gives CASGASGGAKYNEQFF.

The J gene is TRBJ2-5, the V gene TRBV6-1; maybe TRBD1 (5 bases). Germline V gene data show CDR1 as MNHNS and CDR2 as SASEGT. V lost 7 bases and J lost 2, with 20 bases in between. The CDR3 is 16 amino acids. The CDR3 DNA reads as TGTGCCAGCACCATCCGGACAAACACCCCGCAAGAGACCCAGTACTTC. It is translated as CASTIRTNTPQETQYF.